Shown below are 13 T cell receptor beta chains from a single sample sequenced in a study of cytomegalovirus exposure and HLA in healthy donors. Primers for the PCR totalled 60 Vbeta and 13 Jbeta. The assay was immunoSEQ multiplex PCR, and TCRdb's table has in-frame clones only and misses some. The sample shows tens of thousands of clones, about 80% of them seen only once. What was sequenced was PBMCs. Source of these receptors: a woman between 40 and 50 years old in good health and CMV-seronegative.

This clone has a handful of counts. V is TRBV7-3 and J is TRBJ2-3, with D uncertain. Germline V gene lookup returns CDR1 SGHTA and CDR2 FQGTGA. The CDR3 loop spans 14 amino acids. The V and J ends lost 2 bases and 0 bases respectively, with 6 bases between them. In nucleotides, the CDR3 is TGTGCCAGCAGCTTAGGTACTAGCACAGATACGCAGTATTTT. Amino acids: CASSLGTSTDTQYF.

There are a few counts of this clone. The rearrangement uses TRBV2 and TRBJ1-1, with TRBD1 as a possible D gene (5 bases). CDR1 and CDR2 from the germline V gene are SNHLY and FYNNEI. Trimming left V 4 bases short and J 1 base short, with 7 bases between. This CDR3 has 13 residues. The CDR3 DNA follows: TGTGCCAGCAGTGGACAGCCGAACACTGAAGCTTTCTTT. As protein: CASSGQPNTEAFF.

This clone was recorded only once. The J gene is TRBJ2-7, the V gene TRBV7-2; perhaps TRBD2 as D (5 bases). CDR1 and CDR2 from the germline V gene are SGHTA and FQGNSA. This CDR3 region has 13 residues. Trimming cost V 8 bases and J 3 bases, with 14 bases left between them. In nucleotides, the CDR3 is TGTGCCAGCGGGGAGCAGACCTTCTACGAGCAGTACTTC. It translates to CASGEQTFYEQYF. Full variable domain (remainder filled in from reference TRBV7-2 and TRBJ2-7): GAGVSQSPSNKVTEKGKDVELRCDPISGHTALYWYRQSLGQGLEFLIYFQGNSAPDKSGLPSDRFSAERTGGSVSTLTIQRTQQEDSAVYLCASGEQTFYEQYFGPGTRLTVT.

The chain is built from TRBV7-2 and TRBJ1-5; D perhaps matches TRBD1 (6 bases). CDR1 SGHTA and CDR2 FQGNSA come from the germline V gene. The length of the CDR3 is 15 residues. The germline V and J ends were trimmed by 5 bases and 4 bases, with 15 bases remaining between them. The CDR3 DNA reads TGTGCCAGCAGCCAAGTCAGGGGCCCAAATCAGCCCCAGCATTTT. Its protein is CASSQVRGPNQPQHF.

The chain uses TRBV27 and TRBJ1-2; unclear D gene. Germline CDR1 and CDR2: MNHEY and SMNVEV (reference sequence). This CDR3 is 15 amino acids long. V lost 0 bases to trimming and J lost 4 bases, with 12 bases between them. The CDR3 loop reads CASSLSNRPIYGYTF. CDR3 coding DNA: TGTGCCAGCAGTTTATCCAACAGACCGATCTATGGCTACACCTTC.

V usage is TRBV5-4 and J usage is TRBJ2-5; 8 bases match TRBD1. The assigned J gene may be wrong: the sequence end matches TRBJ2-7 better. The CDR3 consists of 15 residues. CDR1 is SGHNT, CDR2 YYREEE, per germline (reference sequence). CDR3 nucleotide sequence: TGTGCCAGCAGCTCCTCTAGAGGACAGGGTAACGAGCAGTACTTC. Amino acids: CASSSSRGQGNEQYF.

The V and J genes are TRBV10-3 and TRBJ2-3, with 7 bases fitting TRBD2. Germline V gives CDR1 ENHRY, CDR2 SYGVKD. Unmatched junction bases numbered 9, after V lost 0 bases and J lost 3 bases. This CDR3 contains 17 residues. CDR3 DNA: TGTGCCATCAGTGAGTCGATGTCATCCGGGGGGACAGATACGCAGTATTTT. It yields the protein CAISESMSSGGTDTQYF.

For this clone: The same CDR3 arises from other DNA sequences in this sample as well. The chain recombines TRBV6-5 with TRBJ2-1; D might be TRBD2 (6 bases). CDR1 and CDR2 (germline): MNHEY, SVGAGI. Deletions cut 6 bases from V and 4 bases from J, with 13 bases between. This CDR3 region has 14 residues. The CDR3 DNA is TGTGCCAGCAGCTCTGGAGGGCCTTACAATGAGCAGTTCTTC. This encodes CASSSGGPYNEQFF.

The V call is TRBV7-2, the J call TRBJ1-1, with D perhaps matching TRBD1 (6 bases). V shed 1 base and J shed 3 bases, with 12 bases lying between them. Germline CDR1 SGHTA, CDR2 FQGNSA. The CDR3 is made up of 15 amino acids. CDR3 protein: CASSLVFSGDTEAFF. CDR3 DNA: TGTGCCAGCAGCTTAGTATTTTCAGGGGACACTGAAGCTTTCTTT. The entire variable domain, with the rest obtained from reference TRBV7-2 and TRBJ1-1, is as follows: GAGVSQSPSNKVTEKGKDVELRCDPISGHTALYWYRQSLGQGLEFLIYFQGNSAPDKSGLPSDRFSAERTGGSVSTLTIQRTQQEDSAVYLCASSLVFSGDTEAFFGQGTRLTVV.

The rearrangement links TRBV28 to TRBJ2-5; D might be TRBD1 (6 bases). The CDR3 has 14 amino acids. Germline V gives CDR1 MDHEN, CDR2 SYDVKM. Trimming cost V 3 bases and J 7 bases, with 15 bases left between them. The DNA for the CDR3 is TGTGCCAGCAGTTTCCCCGACAGGCCTGCGACCCAGTACTTC. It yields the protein CASSFPDRPATQYF.

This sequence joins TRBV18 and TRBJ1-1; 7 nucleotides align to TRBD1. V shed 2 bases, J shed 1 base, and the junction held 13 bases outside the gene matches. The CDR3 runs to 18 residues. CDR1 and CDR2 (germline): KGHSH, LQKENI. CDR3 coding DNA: TGTGCCAGCTCACCAGGGGAAGAAAAGACAGGGAAGAACACTGAAGCTTTCTTT. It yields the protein CASSPGEEKTGKNTEAFF.

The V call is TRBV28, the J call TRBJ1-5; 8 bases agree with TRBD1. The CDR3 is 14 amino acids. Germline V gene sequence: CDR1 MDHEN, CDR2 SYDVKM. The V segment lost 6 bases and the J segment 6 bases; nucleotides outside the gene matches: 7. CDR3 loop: CASRETGERQPQHF. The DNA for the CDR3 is TGTGCCAGCAGAGAGACAGGGGAACGTCAGCCCCAGCATTTT.

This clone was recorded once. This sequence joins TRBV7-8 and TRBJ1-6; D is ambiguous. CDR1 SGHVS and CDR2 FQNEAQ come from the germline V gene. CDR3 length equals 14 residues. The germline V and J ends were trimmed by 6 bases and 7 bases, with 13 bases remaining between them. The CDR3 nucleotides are TGTGCCAGCAGTTATGGAGGAGGGAATTCACCCCTCCACTTT. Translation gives CASSYGGGNSPLHF. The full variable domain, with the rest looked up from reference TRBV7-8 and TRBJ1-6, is GAGVSQSPRYKVAKRGQDVALRCDPISGHVSLFWYQQALGQGPEFLTYFQNEAQLDKSGLPSDRFFAERPEGSVSTLKIQRTQQEDSAVYLCASSYGGGNSPLHFGNGTRLTVT.